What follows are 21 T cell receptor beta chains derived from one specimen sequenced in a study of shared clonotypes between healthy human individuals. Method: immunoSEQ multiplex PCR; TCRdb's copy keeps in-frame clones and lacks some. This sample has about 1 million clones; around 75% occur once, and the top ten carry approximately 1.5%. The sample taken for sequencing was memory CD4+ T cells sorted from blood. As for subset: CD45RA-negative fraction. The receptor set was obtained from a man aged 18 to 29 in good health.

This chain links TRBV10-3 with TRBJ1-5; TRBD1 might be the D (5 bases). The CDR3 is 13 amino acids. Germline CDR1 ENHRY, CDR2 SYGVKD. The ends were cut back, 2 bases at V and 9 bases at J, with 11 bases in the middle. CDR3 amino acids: CAISEVGDGPQHF. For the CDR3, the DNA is TGTGCCATCAGTGAGGTGGGGGACGGGCCCCAGCATTTT.

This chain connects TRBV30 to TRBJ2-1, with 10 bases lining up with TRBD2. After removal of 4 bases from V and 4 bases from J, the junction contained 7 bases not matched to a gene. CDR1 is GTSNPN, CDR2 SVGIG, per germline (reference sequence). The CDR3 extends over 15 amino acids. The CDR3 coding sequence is TGTGCCTGGAAAACCGGGACTAGCGCATACAATGAGCAGTTCTTC. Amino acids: CAWKTGTSAYNEQFF.

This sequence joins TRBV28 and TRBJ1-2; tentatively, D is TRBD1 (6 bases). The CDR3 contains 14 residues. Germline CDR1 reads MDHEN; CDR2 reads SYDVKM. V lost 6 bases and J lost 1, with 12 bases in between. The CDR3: CASRPGTFNYGYTF. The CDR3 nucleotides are TGTGCCAGCAGGCCCGGGACATTTAACTATGGCTACACCTTC.

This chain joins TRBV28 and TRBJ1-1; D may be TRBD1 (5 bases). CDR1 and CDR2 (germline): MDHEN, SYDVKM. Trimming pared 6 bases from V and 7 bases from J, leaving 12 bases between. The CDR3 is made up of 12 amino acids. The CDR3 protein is CASSLVGGEAFF. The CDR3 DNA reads TGTGCCAGCAGCCTCGTTGGGGGTGAAGCTTTCTTT.

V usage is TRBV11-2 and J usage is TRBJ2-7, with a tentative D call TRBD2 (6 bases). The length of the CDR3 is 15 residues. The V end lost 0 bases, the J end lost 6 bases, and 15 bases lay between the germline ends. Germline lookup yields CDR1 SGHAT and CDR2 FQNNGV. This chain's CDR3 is CASSLDSGVFLEQYF. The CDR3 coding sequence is TGTGCCAGCAGCTTAGATTCGGGAGTCTTCCTCGAGCAGTACTTC.

In nucleotides, the CDR3 is TGTGCCAGCACCCAAGGGGGGGCGCGGGAGCAGTACTTC. It yields the protein CASTQGGAREQYF. The V and J genes are TRBV6-5 and TRBJ2-7; D is possibly TRBD2 (7 bases). This CDR3 is 13 amino acids long. The germline gives CDR1 MNHEY, CDR2 SVGAGI. Trimming took 7 bases from V and 7 from J, leaving 17 bases between them.

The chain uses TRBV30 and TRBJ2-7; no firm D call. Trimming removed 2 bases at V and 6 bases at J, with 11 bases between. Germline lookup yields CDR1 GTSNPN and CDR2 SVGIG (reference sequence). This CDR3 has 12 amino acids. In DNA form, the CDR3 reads TGTGCCTGGAGTAATCTTCGACTCGAGCAGTACTTC. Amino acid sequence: CAWSNLRLEQYF.

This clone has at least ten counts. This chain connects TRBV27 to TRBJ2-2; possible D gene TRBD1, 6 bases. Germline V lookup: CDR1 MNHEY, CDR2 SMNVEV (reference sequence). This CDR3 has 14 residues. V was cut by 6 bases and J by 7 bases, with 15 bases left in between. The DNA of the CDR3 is TGTGCCAGCAGCCGCAGGGGAACAGGCGGGGAGCTGTTTTTT. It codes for CASSRRGTGGELFF.

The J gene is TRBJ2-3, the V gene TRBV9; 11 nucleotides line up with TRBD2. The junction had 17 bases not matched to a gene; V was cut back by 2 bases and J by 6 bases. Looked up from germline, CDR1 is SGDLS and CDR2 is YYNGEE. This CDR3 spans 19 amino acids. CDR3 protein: CASSVSSQSSGGRSDTQYF. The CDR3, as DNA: TGTGCCAGCAGCGTTTCTTCCCAATCTAGCGGGGGGCGATCGGATACGCAGTATTTT.

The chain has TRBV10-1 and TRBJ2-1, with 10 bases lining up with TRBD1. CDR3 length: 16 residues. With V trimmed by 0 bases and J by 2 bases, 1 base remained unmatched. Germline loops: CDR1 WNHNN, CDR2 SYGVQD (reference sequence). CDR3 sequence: CASSESGTGAYNEQFF. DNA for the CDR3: TGCGCCAGCAGTGAGTCCGGGACAGGGGCCTACAATGAGCAGTTCTTC.

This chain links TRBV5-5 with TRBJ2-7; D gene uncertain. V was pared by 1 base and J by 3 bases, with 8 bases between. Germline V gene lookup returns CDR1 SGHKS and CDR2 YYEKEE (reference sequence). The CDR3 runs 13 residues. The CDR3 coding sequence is TGTGCCAGCAGCTTGATTGATTACTACGAGCAGTACTTC. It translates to CASSLIDYYEQYF.

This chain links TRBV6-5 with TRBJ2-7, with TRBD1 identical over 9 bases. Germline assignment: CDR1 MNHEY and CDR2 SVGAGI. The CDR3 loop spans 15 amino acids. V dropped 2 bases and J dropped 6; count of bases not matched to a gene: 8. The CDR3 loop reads CASSYSGTGYREQYF. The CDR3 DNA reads TGTGCCAGCAGTTACAGCGGGACAGGGTATCGCGAGCAGTACTTC.

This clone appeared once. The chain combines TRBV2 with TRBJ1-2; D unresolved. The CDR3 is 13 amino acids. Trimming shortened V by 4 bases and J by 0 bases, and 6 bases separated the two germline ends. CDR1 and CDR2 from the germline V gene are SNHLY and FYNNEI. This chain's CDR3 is CASSGNSNYGYTF. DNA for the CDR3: TGTGCCAGCAGTGGGAATTCTAACTATGGCTACACCTTC.

CDR3 region: CASSNRGLSGNTIYF. The CDR3, as DNA: TGTGCCAGCAGCAACAGGGGTCTCTCTGGAAACACCATATATTTT. This chain joins TRBV6-6 and TRBJ1-3; TRBD1 aligns across 7 bases. The J segment lost 0 bases and the V segment lost 6 bases, leaving 5 bases of the junction unmatched. The CDR3 runs 15 residues. The germline gives CDR1 MNHNY, CDR2 SVGAGI (reference sequence).

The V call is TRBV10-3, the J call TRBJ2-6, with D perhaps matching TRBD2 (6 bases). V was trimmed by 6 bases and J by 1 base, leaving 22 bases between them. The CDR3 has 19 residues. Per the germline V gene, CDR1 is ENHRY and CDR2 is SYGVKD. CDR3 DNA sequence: TGTGCCATCAGCCCAAATGCCGGGACTGACTATTCTGGGGCCAACGTCCTGACTTTC. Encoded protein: CAISPNAGTDYSGANVLTF.

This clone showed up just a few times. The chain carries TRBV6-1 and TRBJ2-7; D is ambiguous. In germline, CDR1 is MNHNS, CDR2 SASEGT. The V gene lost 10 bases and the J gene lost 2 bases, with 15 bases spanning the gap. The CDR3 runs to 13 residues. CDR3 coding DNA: TGTGCCACTCGATGGGCAGAGGCCTACGAGCAGTACTTC. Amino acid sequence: CATRWAEAYEQYF.

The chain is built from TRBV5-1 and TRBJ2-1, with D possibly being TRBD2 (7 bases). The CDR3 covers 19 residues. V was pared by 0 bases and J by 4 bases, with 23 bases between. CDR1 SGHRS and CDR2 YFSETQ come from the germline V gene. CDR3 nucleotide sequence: TGCGCCAGCAGCTTGGTCCCCGGGGGGCCTGGTTCGGGATACAATGAGCAGTTCTTC. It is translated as CASSLVPGGPGSGYNEQFF.

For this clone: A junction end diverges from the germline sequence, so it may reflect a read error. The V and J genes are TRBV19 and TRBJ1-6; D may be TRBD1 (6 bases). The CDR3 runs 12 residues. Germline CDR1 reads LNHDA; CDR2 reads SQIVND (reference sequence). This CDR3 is CASKSATGPEYF. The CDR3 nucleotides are TGTGCCAGTAAGTCAGCAACAGGGCCTGAATACTTT.

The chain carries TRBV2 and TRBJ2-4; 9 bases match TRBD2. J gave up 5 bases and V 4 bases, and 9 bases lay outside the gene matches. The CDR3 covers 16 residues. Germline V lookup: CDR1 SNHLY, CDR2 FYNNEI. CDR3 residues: CASSASLAGIQNIQYF. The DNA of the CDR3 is TGTGCCAGCAGTGCGTCTCTAGCGGGGATACAAAACATTCAGTACTTC.

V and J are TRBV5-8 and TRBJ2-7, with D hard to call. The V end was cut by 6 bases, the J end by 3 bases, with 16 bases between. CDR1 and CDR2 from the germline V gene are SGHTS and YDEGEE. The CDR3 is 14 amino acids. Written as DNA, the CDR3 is TGTGCCAGCACCTCGAGAACCCAAAACTACGAGCAGTACTTC. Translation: CASTSRTQNYEQYF.

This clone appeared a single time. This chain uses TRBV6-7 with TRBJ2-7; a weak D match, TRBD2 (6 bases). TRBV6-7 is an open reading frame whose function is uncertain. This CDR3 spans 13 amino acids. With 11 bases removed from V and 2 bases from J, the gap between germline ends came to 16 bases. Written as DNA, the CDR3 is TGTGCCGGCCCGCGGGACGGTGCCTACGAGCAGTACTTC. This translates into CAGPRDGAYEQYF.